The text below deals with one T cell receptor (beta chain). As yet, its antigen is unknown. Germline assignment: CDR1 SGHNT and CDR2 YENEEA. The CDR3 is 15 residues long. With V trimmed by 4 bases and J by 7 bases, 10 bases remained unmatched. This entry comes from a study of T cell repertoires in cytomegalovirus infection. Looking at the study overall: Both CMV infection and a matching HLA type were indicated by public TCR beta signatures.

General observations from the study: Clonotypes of TCR beta that were HLA-C-restricted and CMV-specific dominated the ex vivo response. The study identified carriers of CMV plus the relevant HLA from cumulative public TCR beta family frequency.

Using its own MiXCR run on the reads, TCRdb lists one record per CDR3 protein. The sample includes nearly 550,000 distinct CDR3 sequences, about 15% of them seen just once. The chain combines TRBV11-3 with TRBJ2-1; 7 bases agree with TRBD2. The sequence was obtained from a human donor in good health (CMV status not recorded). Some clones in this sample may be carry-over from other donors' samples. The sequencing sample was made of CD8+ T cells from PBMCs. For the CDR3, the DNA is TGTGCCAGCAGCTCCAGGAGCGGGGTTGGGAATGAGCAGTTCTTC. Translation gives CASSSRSGVGNEQFF.